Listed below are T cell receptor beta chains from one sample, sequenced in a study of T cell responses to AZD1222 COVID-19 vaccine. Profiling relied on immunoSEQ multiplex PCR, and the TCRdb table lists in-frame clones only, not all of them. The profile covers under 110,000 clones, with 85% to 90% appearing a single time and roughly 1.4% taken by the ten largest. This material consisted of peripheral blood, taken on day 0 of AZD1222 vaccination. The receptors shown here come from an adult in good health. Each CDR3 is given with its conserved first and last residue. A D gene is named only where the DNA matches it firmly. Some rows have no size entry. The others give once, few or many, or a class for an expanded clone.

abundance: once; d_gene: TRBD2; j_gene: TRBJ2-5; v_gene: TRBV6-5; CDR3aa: CASRPPAGGETQYF; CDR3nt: TGTGCCAGCAGACCCCCCGCGGGAGGGGAGACCCAGTACTTC
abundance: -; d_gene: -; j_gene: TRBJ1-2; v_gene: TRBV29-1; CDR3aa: CSVETVSNYGYTF; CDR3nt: TGCAGCGTTGAGACTGTTTCTAACTATGGCTACACCTTC
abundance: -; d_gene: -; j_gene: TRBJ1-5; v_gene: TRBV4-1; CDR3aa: CASSQVWGSRNQPQHF; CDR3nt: TGCGCCAGCAGCCAAGTGTGGGGGTCTCGCAATCAGCCCCAGCATTTT
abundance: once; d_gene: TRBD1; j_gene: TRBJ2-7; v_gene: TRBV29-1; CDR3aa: CSAQIRQGAEDEQYF; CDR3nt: TGCAGCGCCCAAATAAGACAGGGGGCGGAGGACGAGCAGTACTTC
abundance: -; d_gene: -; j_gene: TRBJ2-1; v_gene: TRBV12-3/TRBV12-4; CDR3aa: CASSRTDNEQFF; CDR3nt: TGTGCCAGCAGCCGGACCGACAATGAGCAGTTCTTC
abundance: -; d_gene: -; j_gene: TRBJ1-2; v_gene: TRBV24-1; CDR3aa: CATSDPDSYGYTF; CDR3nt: TGTGCCACCAGTGATCCTGACAGCTATGGCTACACCTTC
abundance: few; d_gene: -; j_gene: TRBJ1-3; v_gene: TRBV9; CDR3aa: CASSVLGLSGNTIYF; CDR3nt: TGTGCCAGCAGCGTTTTGGGCCTCTCTGGAAACACCATATATTTT
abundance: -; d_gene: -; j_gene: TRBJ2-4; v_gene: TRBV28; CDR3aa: CASGPFQGQNIQYF; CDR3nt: TGTGCCAGCGGCCCATTCCAGGGTCAAAACATTCAGTACTTC
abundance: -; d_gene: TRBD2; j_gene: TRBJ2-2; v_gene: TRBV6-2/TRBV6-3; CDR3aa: CASSPVAGNTGELFF; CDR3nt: TGTGCCAGCAGCCCCGTAGCGGGGAACACCGGGGAGCTGTTTTTT
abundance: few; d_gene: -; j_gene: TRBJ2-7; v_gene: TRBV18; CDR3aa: CASSPGFRDGITYEQYF; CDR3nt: TGTGCCAGCTCACCAGGCTTCCGGGACGGAATTACCTACGAGCAGTACTTC
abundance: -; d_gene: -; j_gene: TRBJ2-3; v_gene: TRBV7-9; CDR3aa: CASSLDNHRQYF; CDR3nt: TGTGCCAGCAGCTTAGACAATCATAGGCAGTATTTT
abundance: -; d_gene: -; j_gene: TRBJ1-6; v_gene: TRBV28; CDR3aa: CASSFGVLFNSPLHF; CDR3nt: TGTGCCAGCAGTTTCGGAGTACTCTTTAATTCACCCCTCCACTTT
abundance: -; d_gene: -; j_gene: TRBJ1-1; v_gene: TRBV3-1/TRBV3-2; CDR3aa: CASSRFSLGPNTEAFF; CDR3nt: TGTGCCAGCAGCCGGTTCAGCTTAGGACCGAACACTGAAGCTTTCTTT
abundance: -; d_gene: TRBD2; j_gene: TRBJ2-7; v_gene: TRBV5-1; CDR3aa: CASSSNIAGAVYEQYF; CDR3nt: TGCGCCAGCAGCTCTAACATAGCGGGAGCGGTTTACGAGCAGTACTTC
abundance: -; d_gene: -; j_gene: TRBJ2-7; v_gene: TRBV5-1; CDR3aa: CASSFTGTYEQYF; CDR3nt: TGCGCCAGCAGTTTCACAGGGACCTACGAGCAGTACTTC
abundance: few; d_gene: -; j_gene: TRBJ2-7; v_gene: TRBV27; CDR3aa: CASSWLPRDEQYF; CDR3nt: TGTGCCAGCAGTTGGCTTCCGAGGGACGAGCAGTACTTC
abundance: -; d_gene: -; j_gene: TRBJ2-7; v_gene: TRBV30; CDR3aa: CAWRERDPSYEQYF; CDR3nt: TGTGCCTGGAGAGAAAGAGACCCCTCCTACGAGCAGTACTTC
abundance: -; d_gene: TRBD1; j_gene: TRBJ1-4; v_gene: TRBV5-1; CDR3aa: CASSVTGATNEKLFF; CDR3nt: TGCGCCAGCAGCGTCACAGGGGCAACTAATGAAAAACTGTTTTTT
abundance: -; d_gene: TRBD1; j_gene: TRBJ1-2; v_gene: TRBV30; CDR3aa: CAWSVQGAVGYTF; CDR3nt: TGTGCCTGGAGTGTACAGGGGGCCGTTGGCTACACCTTC
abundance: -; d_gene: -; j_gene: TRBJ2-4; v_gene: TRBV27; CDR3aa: CASSLLGALAKNIQYF; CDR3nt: TGTGCCAGCAGTTTATTAGGAGCCTTAGCCAAAAACATTCAGTACTTC
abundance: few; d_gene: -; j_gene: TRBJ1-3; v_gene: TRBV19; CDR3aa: CASTISRWLGNTIYF; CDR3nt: TGTGCCAGTACCATCAGTCGGTGGCTTGGAAACACCATATATTTT
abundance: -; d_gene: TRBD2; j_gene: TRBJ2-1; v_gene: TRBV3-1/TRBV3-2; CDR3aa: CASSQAGVGNEQFF; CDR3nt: TGTGCCAGCAGCCAGGCGGGAGTCGGGAATGAGCAGTTCTTC
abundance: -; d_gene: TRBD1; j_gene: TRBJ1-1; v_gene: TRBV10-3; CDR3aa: CAISLGQEDTEAFF; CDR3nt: TGTGCCATCAGTTTGGGACAGGAGGACACTGAAGCTTTCTTT
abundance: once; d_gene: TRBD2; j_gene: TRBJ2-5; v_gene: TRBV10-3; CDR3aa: CAIRSAGEGGETQYF; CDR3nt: TGTGCCATCAGATCAGCGGGAGAGGGTGGAGAGACCCAGTACTTC
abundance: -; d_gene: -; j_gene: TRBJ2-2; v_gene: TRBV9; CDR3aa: CASSFVSGELFF; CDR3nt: TGTGCCAGCAGCTTTGTTTCCGGGGAGCTGTTTTTT
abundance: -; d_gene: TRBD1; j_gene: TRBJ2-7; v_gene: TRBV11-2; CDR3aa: CASSSLNRDRGSVYEQYF; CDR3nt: TGTGCCAGCAGCTCGCTCAACCGGGACAGGGGCAGCGTGTACGAGCAGTACTTC
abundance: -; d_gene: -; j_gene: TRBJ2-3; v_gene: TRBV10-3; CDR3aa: CAIRTTDTQYF; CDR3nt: TGTGCCATCAGGACCACAGATACGCAGTATTTT
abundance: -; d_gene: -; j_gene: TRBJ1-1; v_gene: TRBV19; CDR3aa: CASSPLPMNTEAFF; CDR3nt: TGTGCCAGTAGTCCTCTTCCTATGAACACTGAAGCTTTCTTT
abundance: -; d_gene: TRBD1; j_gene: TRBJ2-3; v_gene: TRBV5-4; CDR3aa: CASSWTGGGTDTQYF; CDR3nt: TGTGCCAGCAGCTGGACAGGGGGCGGAACAGATACGCAGTATTTT
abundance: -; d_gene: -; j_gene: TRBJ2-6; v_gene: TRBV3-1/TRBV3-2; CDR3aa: CASSPRFWSNSGANVLTF; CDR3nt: TGTGCCAGCAGCCCTCGCTTTTGGAGTAACTCTGGGGCCAACGTCCTGACTTTC
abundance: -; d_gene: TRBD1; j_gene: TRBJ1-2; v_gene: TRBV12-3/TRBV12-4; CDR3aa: CASSLDRTGQTSF; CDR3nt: TGTGCCAGCAGCTTGGACCGGACGGGACAGACCTCCTTC
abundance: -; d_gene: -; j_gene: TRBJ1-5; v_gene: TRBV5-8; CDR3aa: CASSLGSNQPQHF; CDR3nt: TGTGCCAGCAGCTTGGGATCTAATCAGCCCCAGCATTTT
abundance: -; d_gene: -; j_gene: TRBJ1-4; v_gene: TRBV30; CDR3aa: CAWASGVTNEKLFF; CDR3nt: TGTGCCTGGGCATCGGGGGTAACTAATGAAAAACTGTTTTTT
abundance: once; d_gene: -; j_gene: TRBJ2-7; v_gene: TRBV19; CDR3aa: CASGPRSPTLSSYEQYF; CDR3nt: TGTGCCAGTGGGCCTAGGTCTCCCACCTTGAGCTCCTACGAGCAGTACTTC
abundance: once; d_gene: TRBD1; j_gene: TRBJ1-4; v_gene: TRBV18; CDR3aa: CASSPLTGTGDEKLFF; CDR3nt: TGTGCCAGCTCACCACTGACCGGGACAGGGGATGAAAAACTGTTTTTT
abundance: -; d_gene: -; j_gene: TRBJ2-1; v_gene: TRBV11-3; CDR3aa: CASSQVLGNEQFF; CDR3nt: TGTGCCAGCAGCCAAGTTCTGGGGAATGAGCAGTTCTTC
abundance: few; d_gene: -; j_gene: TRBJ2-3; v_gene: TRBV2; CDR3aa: CASSELGGGTDTQYF; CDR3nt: TGTGCCAGCAGTGAATTGGGGGGTGGCACAGATACGCAGTATTTT
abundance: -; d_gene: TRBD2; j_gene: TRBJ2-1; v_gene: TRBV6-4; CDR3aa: CASSRLAGGWEQFF; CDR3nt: TGTGCCAGCAGTAGACTAGCGGGAGGTTGGGAGCAGTTCTTC
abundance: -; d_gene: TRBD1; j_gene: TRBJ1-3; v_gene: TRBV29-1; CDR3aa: CSAGTGGSGNTIYF; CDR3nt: TGCAGCGCCGGGACAGGGGGCTCTGGAAACACCATATATTTT
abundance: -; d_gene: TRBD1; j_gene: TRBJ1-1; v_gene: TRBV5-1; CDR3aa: CASSLVDRMNTEAFF; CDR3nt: TGCGCCAGCAGCTTGGTGGACAGGATGAACACTGAAGCTTTCTTT
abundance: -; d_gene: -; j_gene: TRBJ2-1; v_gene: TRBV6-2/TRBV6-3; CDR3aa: CASSRGRTGEQFF; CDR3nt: TGTGCCAGCAGCCGGGGCAGGACGGGTGAGCAGTTCTTC
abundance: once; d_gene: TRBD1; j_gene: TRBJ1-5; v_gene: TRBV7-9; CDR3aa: CASSLAGTDNQPQHF; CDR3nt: TGTGCCAGCAGCTTAGCCGGGACAGATAATCAGCCCCAGCATTTT
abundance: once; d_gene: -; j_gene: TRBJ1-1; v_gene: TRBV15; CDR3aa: CATSRDPRATEAFF; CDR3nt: TGTGCCACCAGCAGAGATCCCCGGGCAACTGAAGCTTTCTTT
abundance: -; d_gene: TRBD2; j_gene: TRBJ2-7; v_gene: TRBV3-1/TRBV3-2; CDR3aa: CASSQTSGRGYEQYF; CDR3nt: TGTGCCAGCAGCCAGACTAGCGGGAGAGGGTACGAGCAGTACTTC
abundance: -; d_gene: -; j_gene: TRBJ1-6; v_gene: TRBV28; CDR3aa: CASRARFYNSPLHF; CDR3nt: TGTGCCAGCAGAGCCAGGTTCTATAATTCACCCCTCCACTTT
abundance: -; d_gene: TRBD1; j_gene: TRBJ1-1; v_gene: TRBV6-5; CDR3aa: CASSYRRTGNTEAFF; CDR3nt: TGTGCCAGCAGTTACCGAAGGACAGGGAACACTGAAGCTTTCTTT
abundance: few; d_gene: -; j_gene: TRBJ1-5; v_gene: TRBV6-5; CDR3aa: CASSSEGPSGNQPQHF; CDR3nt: TGTGCCAGCAGTTCTGAGGGTCCCTCGGGCAATCAGCCCCAGCATTTT